This T cell receptor (beta chain) was obtained from a study of blood T cell repertoires in COVID-19. The CDR3 extends over 12 amino acids. Trimming removed 4 bases from V and 3 bases from J, with 6 bases in between. Per the germline V gene, CDR1 is SGHAT and CDR2 is FQNNGV. Methods used by the authors: From reference gene primer amplification, estimates of nucleated cell counts were derived. Method: immunoSEQ multiplex PCR; TCRdb's copy keeps in-frame clones and lacks some. V and J calls and clone size come straight from that table; D and trimming were deduced from the DNA. This sample has over 150,000 clones; under 95% occur once, and the top ten carry 0.45% to 0.65%.

This receptor was identified in a man over 45 with acute or convalescent COVID-19. The genes are TRBV11-2 and TRBJ1-2; D is unclear. The sample was peripheral blood. CDR3 in DNA: TGTGCCAGCAGCTCTACTCACTATGGCTACACCTTC. Translated: CASSSTHYGYTF.